This T cell receptor (beta chain) was recovered during a study of blood T cells in healthy people across ages. Study overall: Researchers report that template switching captured about one barcoded beta molecule per two T cells. Study-wide points: Estimates drawn from one million T cells were deemed to understate diversity.

Each sample provided at least 6 micrograms of extracted total RNA. Sample-barcoded 5' priming and a J-beta primer mix drove a second PCR of roughly 7 to 11 cycles. From each sample, at least 3 million paired-end reads containing CDR3 were obtained. TCRdb itself ran the 5' RACE reads through MiXCR, one entry per CDR3 protein. The sample records about 970,000 distinct CDR3 sequences, roughly 51% being singletons. This CDR3 region has 15 residues. Germline values: CDR1 MGHRA, CDR2 YSYEKL. The junction had 10 bases not matched to a gene; V was cut back by 4 bases and J by 5 bases. For this clonotype: Its antigen is currently unknown.

This receptor was taken from a woman aged 55-75 years in good health. The sample comprised blood. The V gene is TRBV4-1, the J gene TRBJ2-5; 7 bases line up with TRBD2. The CDR3 here is CASSPFRVGGETQYF. The CDR3 DNA sequence: TGCGCCAGCAGCCCCTTCAGGGTGGGGGGGGAGACCCAGTACTTC.